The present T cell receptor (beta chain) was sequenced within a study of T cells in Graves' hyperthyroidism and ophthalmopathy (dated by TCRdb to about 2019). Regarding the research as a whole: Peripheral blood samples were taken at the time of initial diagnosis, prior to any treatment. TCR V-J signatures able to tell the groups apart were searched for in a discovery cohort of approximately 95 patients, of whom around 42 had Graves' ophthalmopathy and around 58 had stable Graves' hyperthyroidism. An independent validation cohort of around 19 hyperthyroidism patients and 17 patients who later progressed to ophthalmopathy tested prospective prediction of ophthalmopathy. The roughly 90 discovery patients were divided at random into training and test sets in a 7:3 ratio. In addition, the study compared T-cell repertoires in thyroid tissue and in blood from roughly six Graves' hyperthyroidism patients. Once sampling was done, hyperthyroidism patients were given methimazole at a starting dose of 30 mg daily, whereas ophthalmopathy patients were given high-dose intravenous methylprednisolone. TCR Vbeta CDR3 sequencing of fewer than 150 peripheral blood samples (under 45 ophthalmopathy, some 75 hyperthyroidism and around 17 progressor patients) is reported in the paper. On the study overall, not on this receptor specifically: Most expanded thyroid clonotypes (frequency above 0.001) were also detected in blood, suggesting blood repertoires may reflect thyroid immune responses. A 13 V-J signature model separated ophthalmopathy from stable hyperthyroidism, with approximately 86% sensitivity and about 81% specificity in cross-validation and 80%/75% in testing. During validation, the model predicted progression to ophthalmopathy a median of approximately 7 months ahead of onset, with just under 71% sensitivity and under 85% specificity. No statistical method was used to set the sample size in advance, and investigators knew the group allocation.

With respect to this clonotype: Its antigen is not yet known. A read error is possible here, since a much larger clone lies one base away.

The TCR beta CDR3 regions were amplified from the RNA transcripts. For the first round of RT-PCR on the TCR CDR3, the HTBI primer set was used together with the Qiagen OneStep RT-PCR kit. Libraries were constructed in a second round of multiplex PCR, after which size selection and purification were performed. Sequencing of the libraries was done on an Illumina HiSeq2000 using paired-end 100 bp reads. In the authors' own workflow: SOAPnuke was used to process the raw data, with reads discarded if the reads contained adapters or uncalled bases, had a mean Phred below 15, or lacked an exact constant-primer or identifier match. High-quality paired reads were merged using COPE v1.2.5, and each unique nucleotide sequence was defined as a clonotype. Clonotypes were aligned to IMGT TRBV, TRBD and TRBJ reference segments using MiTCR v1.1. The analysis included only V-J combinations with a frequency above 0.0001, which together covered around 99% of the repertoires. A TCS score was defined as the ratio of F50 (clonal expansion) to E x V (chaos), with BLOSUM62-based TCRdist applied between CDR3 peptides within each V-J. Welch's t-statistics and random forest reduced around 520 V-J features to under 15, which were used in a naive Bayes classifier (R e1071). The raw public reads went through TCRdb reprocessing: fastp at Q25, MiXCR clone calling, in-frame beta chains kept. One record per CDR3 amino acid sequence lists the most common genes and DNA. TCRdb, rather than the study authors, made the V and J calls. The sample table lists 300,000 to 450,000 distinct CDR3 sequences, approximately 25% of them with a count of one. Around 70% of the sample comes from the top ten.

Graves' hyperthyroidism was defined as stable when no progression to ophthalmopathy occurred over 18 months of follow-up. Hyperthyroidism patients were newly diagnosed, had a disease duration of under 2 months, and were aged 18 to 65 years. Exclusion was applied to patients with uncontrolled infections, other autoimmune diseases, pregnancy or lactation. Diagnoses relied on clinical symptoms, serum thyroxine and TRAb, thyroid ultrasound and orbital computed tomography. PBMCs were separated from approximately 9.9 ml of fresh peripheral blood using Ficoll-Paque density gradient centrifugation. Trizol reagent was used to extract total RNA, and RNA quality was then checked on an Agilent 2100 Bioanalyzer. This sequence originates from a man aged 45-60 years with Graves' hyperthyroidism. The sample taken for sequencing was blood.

The CDR3 amino acid sequence is: CSSDDGSTQETQYF. The DNA is TGCAGTTCAGACGACGGCTCCACCCAAGAGACCCAGTACTTC. The chain links TRBV20-1 with TRBJ2-5, with the D gene too uncertain to name. At the junction V is shortened by 8 bases and J by 1 base, with 17 bases in between. From its cysteine to its phenylalanine, the CDR3 spans 14 amino acids. CDR3 DNA is the only sequence kept; it has 42 bases, read in frame from the first base. In the germline V gene (reference sequence), CDR1 corresponds to DFQATT and CDR2 to SNEGSKA.